These 18 T cell receptor beta chains were sequenced from one sample in a study of T-cell reconstitution after alpha-beta-depleted transplantation in children. For TCRbeta, the library was prepared with unique molecular identifiers. TCRdb re-derived calls from the PCR reads in MiXCR, one entry per CDR3 protein. The table shows hundreds of thousands of distinct CDR3 sequences, with approximately 15% occurring only once. The sample here was PBMCs from the stem cell graft donor, taken from the stem cell graft. The receptors were gathered from a human donor who donated a stem cell graft to a child with acute myeloid leukemia.

Comments on this clonotype: A junction boundary mismatches the germline segment, possibly from a read error. V gene TRBV7-2 combines with J gene TRBJ2-1, with D perhaps TRBD1 (6 bases). Germline V gives CDR1 SGHTA, CDR2 FQGNSA. This CDR3 spans 17 amino acids. The CDR3 coding sequence is TGTGCCAGCAGCTTAAACCACCGAAGGGGCAGGGACAATGACCAGTTCTTC. Protein sequence: CASSLNHRRGRDNDQFF.

This clonotype occurred many times. One end of the junction varies from germline; a read error may be responsible. The genes are TRBV18 and TRBJ2-2; a weak D match, TRBD1 (5 bases). CDR3 length: 15 residues. Germline CDR1 is KGHSH and CDR2 is LQKENI. In nucleotides, the CDR3 is TGTGCCAGCTCATCACCCTTCAGGGTCACCGGGGAGCTGTTTTTT. Protein product: CASSSPFRVTGELFF.

This clonotype appeared many times. The genes are TRBV20-1 and TRBJ1-6; no firm D call. Germline CDR1 and CDR2: DFQATT and SNEGSKA (reference sequence). The CDR3 spans 13 residues. V was shortened by 0 bases and J by 7 bases, with 7 bases between the two germline ends. CDR3 nucleotide sequence: TGCAGTGCTAGAGATCCGGTAAATTCACCCCTCCACTTT. Protein product: CSARDPVNSPLHF.

The table lists this clonotype with a count of one. The rearrangement joins TRBV12-3 or TRBV12-4 to TRBJ2-1; 11 bases agree with TRBD2. The CDR3 runs 14 residues. DNA of the CDR3: TGTTTCACCTCAAGACTAGCGGGGCTGCAGGAGCAGTTCTTC. This translates into CFTSRLAGLQEQFF.

This clonotype has at least ten counts. The V gene is TRBV10-3, the J gene TRBJ1-1; D gene unclear. From germline, CDR1 is ENHRY and CDR2 SYGVKD. V was clipped by 0 bases and J by 8 bases, with 10 bases between them. The length of the CDR3 is 13 residues. The CDR3 loop reads CAISESNRKEAFF. CDR3 nucleotide sequence: TGTGCCATCAGTGAGTCGAATCGGAAAGAAGCTTTCTTT.

The chain is built from TRBV7-2 and TRBJ2-5; 10 nucleotides align to TRBD1. The CDR3 is 16 amino acids. Germline CDR1 is SGHTA and CDR2 is FQGNSA. With V trimmed by 5 bases and J by 7 bases, 13 bases remained unmatched. This CDR3 is CASSTSGTGVFGTQYF. As DNA, the CDR3 is TGTGCCAGCAGCACCTCCGGGACAGGGGTTTTCGGGACCCAGTACTTC.

CDR3 coding DNA: TGTGCCAGCAGCTGGGGACGGTTTTTGAACACTGAAGCTTTCTTT. Its translation is CASSWGRFLNTEAFF. V and J are TRBV11-2 and TRBJ1-1; TRBD1 might be the D (5 bases). The CDR3 consists of 15 residues. The V gene lost 4 bases and the J gene lost 0 bases, with 12 bases spanning the gap. Germline CDR1 is SGHAT and CDR2 is FQNNGV. The full variable domain, rest sourced from reference TRBV11-2 and TRBJ1-1, is EAGVAQSPRYKIIEKRQSVAFWCNPISGHATLYWYQQILGQGPKLLIQFQNNGVVDDSQLPKDRFSAERLKGVDSTLKIQPAKLEDSAVYLCASSWGRFLNTEAFFGQGTRLTVV.

The J gene is TRBJ2-7, the V gene TRBV27; a possible D gene is TRBD1 (6 bases). Germline CDR1 MNHEY, CDR2 SMNVEV (reference sequence). The CDR3 sequence is 14 residues long. The V gene lost 0 bases and the J gene lost 3 bases, with 9 bases spanning the gap. The CDR3 DNA reads as TGTGCCAGCAGTTTATCCAGGGGAGACTACGAGCAGTACTTC. Protein sequence: CASSLSRGDYEQYF.

The chain uses TRBV6-4 and TRBJ2-1, with a tentative D call TRBD2 (6 bases). The CDR3 runs to 17 residues. V was shortened by 2 bases and J by 0 bases, with 14 bases between the two germline ends. Per germline, CDR1 MRHNA and CDR2 SNTAGT. CDR3 in amino acids: CASSDTSVGGSYNEQFF. The CDR3, as DNA: TGTGCCAGCAGTGACACCTCCGTGGGGGGCTCCTACAATGAGCAGTTCTTC.

This chain links TRBV20-1 with TRBJ2-7, with 13 bases matching TRBD2. The CDR3 spans 18 residues. Germline V gene sequence: CDR1 DFQATT, CDR2 SNEGSKA (reference sequence). Unmatched junction bases numbered 11, after V lost 0 bases and J lost 3 bases. In nucleotides, the CDR3 is TGCAGTGCTAGAGACCTTCTCGGGACTAGCGGGGACCACTACGAGCAGTACTTC. Residues: CSARDLLGTSGDHYEQYF.

In its sample, this clonotype was seen many times. The J gene is TRBJ1-6, the V gene TRBV6-5, with D unclear. The germline gives CDR1 MNHEY, CDR2 SVGAGI. The CDR3 length is 12 residues. The V and J ends lost 4 bases and 7 bases respectively, with 5 bases between them. DNA for the CDR3: TGTGCCAGCAGTTCAGAGAATTCACCCCTCCACTTT. It codes for CASSSENSPLHF.

V and J are TRBV7-2 and TRBJ1-1; D might be TRBD1 (6 bases). CDR3 length equals 16 residues. Germline CDR1 and CDR2: SGHTA and FQGNSA. Deletions cut 1 base from V and 0 bases from J, with 12 bases between. CDR3 bases: TGTGCCAGCAGCTTAGGGGGGGCAGGCTTGAACACTGAAGCTTTCTTT. Its protein is CASSLGGAGLNTEAFF.

This clonotype was counted at least ten times. V and J are TRBV12-3 or TRBV12-4 and TRBJ2-1, with no clear D. This CDR3 is built from 15 residues. V dropped 3 bases and J dropped 0 bases, with 9 bases sitting between them. DNA for the CDR3: TGTGCCAGCAGTTTTGAGAGTTCCTCCTACAATGAGCAGTTCTTC. It yields the protein CASSFESSSYNEQFF.

This clonotype appeared a few times. The rearrangement uses TRBV6-5 and TRBJ1-1; a weak D match, TRBD1 (5 bases). The length of the CDR3 is 16 residues. Between the trimmed V and J ends, which lost 0 bases and 5 bases, there was a span of 16 bases. In germline, CDR1 is MNHEY, CDR2 SVGAGI. The DNA of the CDR3 is TGTGCCAGCAGTTACTCGACCCTTCAGGGAGGGACTGAAGCTTTCTTT. The encoded protein is CASSYSTLQGGTEAFF.

The chain links TRBV20-1 to TRBJ2-3; possibly TRBD2 for D (5 bases). Deletions cut 6 bases from V and 2 bases from J, with 18 bases between. Germline CDR1 and CDR2: DFQATT and SNEGSKA (reference sequence). There are 15 residues in the CDR3. The CDR3, as DNA: TGCAGTGCCAAACAAACTAGTTTTTCCACAGATACGCAGTATTTT. Its protein is CSAKQTSFSTDTQYF.

The sample holds many counts of this clonotype. The chain carries TRBV7-2 and TRBJ2-7, with D maybe TRBD1 (6 bases). Per germline, CDR1 SGHTA and CDR2 FQGNSA. The CDR3 runs 14 residues. The germline V and J ends were trimmed by 5 bases and 2 bases, with 13 bases remaining between them. The CDR3 DNA sequence: TGTGCCAGCAGCGGTGACAGGAACCCCTACGAGCAGTACGTC. Its translation: CASSGDRNPYEQYV.

In this sample, this clonotype turned up many times. The rearrangement uses TRBV20-1 and TRBJ2-7; 7 positions match TRBD1. CDR3 length equals 13 residues. Trimming cost V 3 bases and J 0 bases; bases outside gene matches: 2. Germline-derived CDR1 and CDR2 are DFQATT and SNEGSKA (reference sequence). CDR3 coding DNA: TGCAGTGCTAGGACAGGGACCTCCTACGAGCAGTACTTC. This sequence encodes CSARTGTSYEQYF.

This clonotype was detected a few times. The V and J genes are TRBV27 and TRBJ1-6; perhaps TRBD1 as D (5 bases). This CDR3 has 15 amino acids. Germline V gene data show CDR1 as MNHEY and CDR2 as SMNVEV (reference sequence). Trimming left V 4 bases short and J 9 bases short, with 16 bases between. The CDR3 DNA reads as TGTGCCAGCAGTTGGGGGGGAGAATCAGGTTCACCCCTCCACTTT. It encodes CASSWGGESGSPLHF.